A selection of T cell receptor beta chains follows, all from one sample in a study of long-term antiretroviral therapy in people with HIV. Clones were sequenced by immunoSEQ multiplex PCR, and TCRdb holds only the in-frame ones, with some missing. The sample lists about 24,000 clones, approximately 90% occurring once. This specimen consisted of unsorted PBMCs, obtained 1.8 years before starting antiretroviral therapy. These receptors were taken from a man in his fifties with HIV. The CDR3 runs from the conserved cysteine through the conserved F or W. D genes are given only for firm matches.

j_call,d_call,v_call,cdr3_aa
TRBJ2-5,TRBD1,TRBV19,CASSRTGDVPETQYF
TRBJ2-7,TRBD2,TRBV5-1,CASSLGLAFSYEQYF
TRBJ2-6,-,TRBV2,CASKFITGANVLTF
TRBJ1-3,TRBD1,TRBV23-1,CASSALRTGGDSSGNTIYF
TRBJ2-1,-,TRBV5-1,CASSVGLPGNEQFF
TRBJ1-2,-,TRBV5-4,CASSPGNYGYTF
TRBJ2-2,TRBD1,TRBV6-1,CASSEQGAANTGELFF
TRBJ2-4,-,TRBV5-5,CASSLAESNPLGDRKNIQYF
TRBJ2-5,TRBD2,TRBV11-2,CASSLGRGWGETQYF
TRBJ1-4,-,TRBV5-1,CASSLGGGTANEKLFF
TRBJ2-7,TRBD1,TRBV13,CASSLVGRGPYEQYF
TRBJ2-7,-,TRBV6-5,CASSYPGTYEQYF
TRBJ1-3,-,TRBV7-3,CASGSGIGNTIYF
TRBJ1-6,-,TRBV28,CASSLSGARRAPLHF